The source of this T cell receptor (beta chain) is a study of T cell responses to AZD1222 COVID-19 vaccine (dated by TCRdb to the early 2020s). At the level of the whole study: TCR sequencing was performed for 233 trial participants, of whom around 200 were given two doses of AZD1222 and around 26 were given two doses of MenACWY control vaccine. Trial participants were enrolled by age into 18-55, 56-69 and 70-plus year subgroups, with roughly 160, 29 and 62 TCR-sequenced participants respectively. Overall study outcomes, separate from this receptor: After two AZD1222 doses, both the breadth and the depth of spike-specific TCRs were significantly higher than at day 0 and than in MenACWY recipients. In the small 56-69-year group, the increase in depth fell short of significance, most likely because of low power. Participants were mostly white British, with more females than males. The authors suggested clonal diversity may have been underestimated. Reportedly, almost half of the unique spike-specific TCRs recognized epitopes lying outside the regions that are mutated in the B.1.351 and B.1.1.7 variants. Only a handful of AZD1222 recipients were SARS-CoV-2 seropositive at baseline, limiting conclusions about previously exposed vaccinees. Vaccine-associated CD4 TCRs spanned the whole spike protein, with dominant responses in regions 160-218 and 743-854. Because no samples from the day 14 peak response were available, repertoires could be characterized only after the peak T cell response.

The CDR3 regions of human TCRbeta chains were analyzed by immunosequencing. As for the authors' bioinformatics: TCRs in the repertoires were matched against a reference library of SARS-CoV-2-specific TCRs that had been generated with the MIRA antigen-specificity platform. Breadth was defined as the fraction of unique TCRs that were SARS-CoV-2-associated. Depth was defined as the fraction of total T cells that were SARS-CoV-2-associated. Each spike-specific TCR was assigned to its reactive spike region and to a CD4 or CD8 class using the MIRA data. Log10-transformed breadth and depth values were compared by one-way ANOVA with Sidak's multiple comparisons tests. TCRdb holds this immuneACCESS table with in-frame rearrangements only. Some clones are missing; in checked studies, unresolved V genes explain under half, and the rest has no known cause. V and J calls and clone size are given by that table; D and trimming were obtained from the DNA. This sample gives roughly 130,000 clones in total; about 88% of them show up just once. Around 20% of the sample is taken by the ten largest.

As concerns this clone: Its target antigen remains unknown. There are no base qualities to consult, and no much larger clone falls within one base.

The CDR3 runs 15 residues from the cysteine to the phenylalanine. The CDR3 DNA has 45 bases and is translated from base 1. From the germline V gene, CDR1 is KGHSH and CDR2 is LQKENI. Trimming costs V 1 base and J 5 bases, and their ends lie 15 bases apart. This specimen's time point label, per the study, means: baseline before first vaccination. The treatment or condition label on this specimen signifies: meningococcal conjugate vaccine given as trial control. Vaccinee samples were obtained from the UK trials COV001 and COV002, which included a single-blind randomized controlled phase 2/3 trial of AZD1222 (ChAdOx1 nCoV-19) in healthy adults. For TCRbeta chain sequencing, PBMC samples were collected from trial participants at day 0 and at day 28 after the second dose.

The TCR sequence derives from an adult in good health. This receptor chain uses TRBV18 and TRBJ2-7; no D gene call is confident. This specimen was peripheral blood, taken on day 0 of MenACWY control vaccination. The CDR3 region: CASSPQLGLKDEQYF. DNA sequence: TGTGCCAGCTCACCACAGCTGGGTTTAAAGGACGAGCAGTACTTC.